The T cell receptor beta chain under discussion was sequenced for a study of T-cell reconstitution after alpha-beta-depleted transplantation in children. Whole-study findings and limits: It was newly produced T cells that mostly accounted for T-cell counts and diversity one year after transplant. After transplant, high TCRbeta diversity at day 60 in some patients arose from surviving recipient T cells and thymic progenitors. Several hundred expanded graft clones reportedly gave rise to the alpha-beta T cells present about two months after transplant.

Comments on this clonotype: Its antigen is as yet unknown. A read error may produce the germline difference seen at one junction end.

During its preparation, the TCRbeta library received unique molecular identifiers. TCRdb reprocessed the PCR reads via MiXCR and lists one record per CDR3 protein. Of 600,000 or so distinct CDR3 sequences in the sample, roughly 23% were seen once. This clonotype originated in a boy under two years old who had a stem cell transplant for acute myeloid leukemia, so the T cells may come from the graft donor. The specimen comprised PBMCs, mostly from graft donor cells, sampled 360 days after TCRalphabeta/CD19-depleted stem cell transplant.

In nucleotides, the CDR3 is TGCTGTGCTAGAGAGGGACAGGGAGTGGGAAAACTGTTTTTT. Its protein product is CCAREGQGVGKLFF. This chain joins TRBV20-1 and TRBJ1-4, with 9 bases that match TRBD1. CDR1 and CDR2 from the germline V gene are DFQATT and SNEGSKA (reference sequence). The CDR3 consists of 14 residues.